This T cell receptor (beta chain) was identified during a study of T cell responses to AZD1222 COVID-19 vaccine. Study-level points and caveats: Spike-wide coverage was observed for vaccine-associated CD4 TCRs, with dominant responses at 160-218 and 743-854.

The table came from immunoSEQ multiplex PCR; TCRdb's copy has only in-frame clones and leaves some out. The sample carries approximately 88,000 clones, about 89% recorded once. In germline, CDR1 is SGHTA, CDR2 FQGNSA. Between the trimmed V and J ends, which lost 5 bases and 3 bases, there was a span of 21 bases. The CDR3 loop spans 17 amino acids. For this clone: What it binds is not known.

This chain uses TRBV7-2 with TRBJ2-3, with D unresolved. The specimen was peripheral blood, collected 28 days after the second AZD1222 dose. This TCR came from an adult who received the AZD1222 COVID-19 vaccine. This CDR3 is CASSPPWVGPSTDTQYF. For the CDR3, the DNA is TGTGCCAGCAGCCCACCGTGGGTCGGGCCCTCGACAGATACGCAGTATTTT.